This T cell receptor beta chain emerged from a study of blood T cells in healthy people across ages. Study-level background: Per two T cells, template switching captured roughly one barcoded beta molecule.

A sample-barcoded 5' primer and a J-beta primer mix were used in a second PCR of roughly 7 to 11 cycles. Every cDNA molecule bore a tag from a template-switch adaptor containing 12 random nucleotides. TCRdb re-called the 5' RACE reads with MiXCR, one entry per CDR3 protein. The sample comprises 1 million to 1.2 million distinct CDR3 sequences, roughly two fifths of which are singletons, and around 13% rests with the top ten. The CDR3 runs to 14 residues. Trimming shortened V by 4 bases and J by 3 bases, and 13 bases separated the two germline ends. Germline loops: CDR1 SGHRS, CDR2 YFSETQ. Study-level findings and limits: A roughly linear fall in TCR beta diversity per million T cells was seen with increasing age. Higher diversity, along with more naive CD4+ cells, distinguished long-lived donors from aged donors.

The sample holds a few counts of this clonotype. Its specificity is not known. This chain joins TRBV5-1 and TRBJ1-1; tentatively, D is TRBD1 (6 bases). Sequencing was carried out using blood. This clonotype was sampled from a man younger than 30 in good health. The CDR3 coding sequence is TGCGCCAGCAGCCTCCGAGCAGGGGACACTGAAGCTTTCTTT. Amino acids: CASSLRAGDTEAFF.